This passage covers 11 T cell receptor beta chains from one sample sequenced in a study of graft-versus-host responses after intestinal transplantation. These receptors are not linked to any known antigen. Clones were read by immunoSEQ multiplex PCR, and TCRdb kept only the in-frame ones, dropping some. The table has tens of thousands of clones, 70% to 85% seen once. The sample was unstimulated CD4+ T cells sorted from spleen or lymph node cells, taken before transplant. Source of these receptors: a human donor who was the organ donor for an intestinal transplant.

The V and J genes are TRBV2 and TRBJ2-7; tentative D call: TRBD1 (6 bases). Trimming removed 3 bases from V and 6 bases from J, with 12 bases in between. This CDR3 is 13 amino acids long. Germline V gene data show CDR1 as SNHLY and CDR2 as FYNNEI. CDR3 DNA: TGTGCCAGCAGTGAGCTTGCAGGGGTCGAGCAGTACTTC. This codes for CASSELAGVEQYF.

The chain couples TRBV5-5 to TRBJ1-2, with 8 positions matching TRBD1. The CDR3 has 12 amino acids. J gave up 8 bases and V 6 bases, and 6 bases lay outside the gene matches. CDR1 is SGHKS and CDR2 is YYEKEE in the germline V gene (reference sequence). This chain's CDR3 is CASTSGGWGYTF. CDR3 DNA sequence: TGTGCCAGCACCTCAGGGGGCTGGGGCTACACCTTC.

The chain couples TRBV19 to TRBJ1-2; D gene ambiguous. The V end lost 6 bases, the J end lost 2 bases, and 19 bases lay between the germline ends. The CDR3 is 16 amino acids. Germline V CDR1 and CDR2: LNHDA, SQIVND (reference sequence). This chain's CDR3 is CASSSDRKRENYGYTF. CDR3 DNA: TGTGCCAGTAGCTCGGACCGGAAAAGGGAGAACTATGGCTACACCTTC.

This clone appeared a single time. The gene calls are TRBV7-6 and TRBJ1-1, with a tentative D call TRBD1 (5 bases). V was shortened by 1 base and J by 1 base, with 10 bases between the two germline ends. Germline CDR1 and CDR2: SGHVS and FNYEAQ. The CDR3 is made up of 15 amino acids. The CDR3 here is CASSLVATENTEAFF. The CDR3 DNA is TGTGCCAGCAGCTTAGTGGCGACAGAGAACACTGAAGCTTTCTTT.

The chain employs TRBV5-1 and TRBJ2-5, with TRBD1 as a possible D gene (5 bases). The V gene's germline CDR1 is SGHRS and CDR2 YFSETQ. V was pared by 0 bases and J by 2 bases, with 11 bases between. This CDR3 is 15 amino acids long. The CDR3 sequence is CASSLVGGAQETQYF. CDR3 coding DNA: TGCGCCAGCAGCTTGGTAGGTGGGGCACAAGAGACCCAGTACTTC.

The sample holds one count of this clone. The rearrangement links TRBV6-6 to TRBJ2-5; weak D call: TRBD1 (6 bases). The V gene lost 5 bases and the J gene lost 5 bases, with 12 bases spanning the gap. Germline values: CDR1 MNHNY, CDR2 SVGAGI (reference sequence). There are 13 residues in the CDR3. CDR3 DNA: TGTGCCAGCAGTACGGACAGACGGGAGACCCAGTACTTC. This encodes CASSTDRRETQYF.

In this sample, this clone turned up once. J is TRBJ1-2 and V is TRBV12-5, with 10 positions matching TRBD1. Trimming at V came to 7 bases and at J to 3 bases, leaving 5 bases not matched to a gene. This CDR3 is 14 amino acids long. Germline CDR1 LGHNT, CDR2 FRNRAP. CDR3 nucleotides: TGTGCTAGTGCCGCCGGGACAGGGGACTATGGCTACACCTTC. Amino acid sequence: CASAAGTGDYGYTF.

As concerns this clone: Other DNA sequences in this sample translate to the same CDR3. The gene calls are TRBV10-1 and TRBJ1-1, with D perhaps matching TRBD1 (6 bases). V lost 0 bases, J lost 1 base, and 6 bases lay in between. The CDR3 loop spans 14 amino acids. Germline V gene sequence: CDR1 WNHNN, CDR2 SYGVQD (reference sequence). The CDR3, as DNA: TGCGCCAGCAGTGAGTCGACAGGGAACACTGAAGCTTTCTTT. Translating gives CASSESTGNTEAFF.

This clone has a single count. This rearrangement joins TRBV30 to TRBJ2-7, with D possibly TRBD2 on 6 matching bases. V lost 4 bases and J lost 1, with 17 bases in between. Looked up from germline, CDR1 is GTSNPN and CDR2 is SVGIG (reference sequence). The CDR3 length is 15 residues. CDR3 DNA: TGTGCCTGGATCCACTGGGTAGCGGCGTCCTACGAGCAGTACTTC. It is translated as CAWIHWVAASYEQYF.

The sample holds a few counts of this clone. The J gene is TRBJ1-3, the V gene TRBV4-3; D is uncertain. Germline CDR1 and CDR2: LGHNA and YSLEER. V lost 0 bases to trimming and J lost 0 bases, with 3 bases between them. The CDR3 spans 14 residues. The CDR3 region is CASSQDSSGNTIYF. The CDR3 coding sequence is TGCGCCAGCAGCCAAGACAGCTCTGGAAACACCATATATTTT.

The CDR3 DNA reads TGTGCCAGCAGTTTATTCGGAAGACGGTGGGCCGGGGAGCTGTTTTTT. Protein sequence: CASSLFGRRWAGELFF. The J gene is TRBJ2-2, the V gene TRBV27; D gene ambiguous. Trimming took 1 base from V and 6 from J, leaving 15 bases between them. There are 16 residues in the CDR3. Germline V lookup: CDR1 MNHEY, CDR2 SMNVEV (reference sequence).